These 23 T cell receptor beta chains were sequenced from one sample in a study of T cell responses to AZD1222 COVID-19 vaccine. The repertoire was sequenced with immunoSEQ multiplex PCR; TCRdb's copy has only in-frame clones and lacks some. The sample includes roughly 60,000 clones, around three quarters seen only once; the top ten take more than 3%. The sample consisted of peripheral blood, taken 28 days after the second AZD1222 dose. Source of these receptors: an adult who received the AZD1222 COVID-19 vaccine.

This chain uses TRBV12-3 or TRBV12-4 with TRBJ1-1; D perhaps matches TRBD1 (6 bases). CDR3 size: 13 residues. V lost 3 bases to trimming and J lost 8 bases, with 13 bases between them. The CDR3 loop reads CASSLGTLTEAFF. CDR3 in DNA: TGTGCCAGCAGTTTGGGGACATTGACCGAAGCTTTCTTT.

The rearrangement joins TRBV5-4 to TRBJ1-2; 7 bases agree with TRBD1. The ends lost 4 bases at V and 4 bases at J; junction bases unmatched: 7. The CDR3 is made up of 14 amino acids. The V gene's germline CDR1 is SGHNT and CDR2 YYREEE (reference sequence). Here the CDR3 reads CASSVGTESYGYTF. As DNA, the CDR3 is TGTGCCAGCAGCGTCGGGACAGAATCCTATGGCTACACCTTC.

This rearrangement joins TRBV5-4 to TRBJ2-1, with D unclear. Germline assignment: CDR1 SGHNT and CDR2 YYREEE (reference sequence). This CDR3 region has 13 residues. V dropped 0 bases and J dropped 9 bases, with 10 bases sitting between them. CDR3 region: CASSLVSDREQFF. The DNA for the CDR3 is TGTGCCAGCAGCTTGGTGTCAGACCGTGAGCAGTTCTTC.

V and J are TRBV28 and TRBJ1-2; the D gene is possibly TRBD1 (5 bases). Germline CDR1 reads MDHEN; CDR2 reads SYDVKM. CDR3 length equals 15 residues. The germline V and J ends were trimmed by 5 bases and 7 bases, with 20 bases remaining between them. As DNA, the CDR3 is TGTGCCAGCAGTAACCCTTGGGGGACGGAGGGTGGCTACACCTTC. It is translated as CASSNPWGTEGGYTF.

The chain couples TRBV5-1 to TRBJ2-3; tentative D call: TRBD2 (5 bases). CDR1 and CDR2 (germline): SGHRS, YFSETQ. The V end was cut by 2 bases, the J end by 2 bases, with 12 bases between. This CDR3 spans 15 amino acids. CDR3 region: CASSLIGENTDTQYF. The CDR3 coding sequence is TGCGCCAGCAGCTTAATCGGGGAGAACACAGATACGCAGTATTTT.

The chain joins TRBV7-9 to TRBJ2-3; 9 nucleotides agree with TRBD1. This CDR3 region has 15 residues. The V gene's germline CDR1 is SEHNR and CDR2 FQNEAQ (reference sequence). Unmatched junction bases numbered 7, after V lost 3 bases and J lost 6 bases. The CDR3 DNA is TGTGCCAGCAGCTTTACGACAGGGGGGTCGGATACGCAGTATTTT. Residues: CASSFTTGGSDTQYF.

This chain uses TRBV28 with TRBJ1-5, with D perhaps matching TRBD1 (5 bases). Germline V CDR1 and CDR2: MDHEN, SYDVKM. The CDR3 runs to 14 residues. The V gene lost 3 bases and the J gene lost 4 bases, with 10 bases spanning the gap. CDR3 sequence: CASSFGAGNQPQHF. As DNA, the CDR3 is TGTGCCAGCAGTTTCGGCGCAGGGAATCAGCCCCAGCATTTT. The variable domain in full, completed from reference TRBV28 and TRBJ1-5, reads DVKVTQSSRYLVKRTGEKVFLECVQDMDHENMFWYRQDPGLGLRLIYFSYDVKMKEKGDIPEGYSVSREKKERFSLILESASTNQTSMYLCASSFGAGNQPQHFGDGTRLSIL.

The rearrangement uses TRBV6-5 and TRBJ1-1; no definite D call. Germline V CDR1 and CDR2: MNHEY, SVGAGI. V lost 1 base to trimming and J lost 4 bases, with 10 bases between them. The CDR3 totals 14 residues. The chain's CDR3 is CASSYFGGRTEAFF. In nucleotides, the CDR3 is TGTGCCAGCAGTTACTTTGGAGGTCGCACTGAAGCTTTCTTT.

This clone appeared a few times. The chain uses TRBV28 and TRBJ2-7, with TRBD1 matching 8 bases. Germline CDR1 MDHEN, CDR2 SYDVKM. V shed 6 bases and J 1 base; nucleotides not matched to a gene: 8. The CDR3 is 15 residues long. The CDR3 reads CASSPGQDDSYEQYF. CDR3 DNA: TGTGCCAGCAGCCCGGGACAGGATGATTCCTACGAGCAGTACTTC. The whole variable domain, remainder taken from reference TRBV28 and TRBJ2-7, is DVKVTQSSRYLVKRTGEKVFLECVQDMDHENMFWYRQDPGLGLRLIYFSYDVKMKEKGDIPEGYSVSREKKERFSLILESASTNQTSMYLCASSPGQDDSYEQYFGPGTRLTVT.

CDR3 loop: CAIAQALNTEAFF. The CDR3, as DNA: TGTGCCATCGCCCAGGCTCTGAACACTGAAGCTTTCTTT. The chain links TRBV10-3 to TRBJ1-1; D is unresolved. V lost 8 bases to trimming and J lost 0 bases, with 10 bases between them. Germline assignment: CDR1 ENHRY and CDR2 SYGVKD. The CDR3 runs 13 residues.

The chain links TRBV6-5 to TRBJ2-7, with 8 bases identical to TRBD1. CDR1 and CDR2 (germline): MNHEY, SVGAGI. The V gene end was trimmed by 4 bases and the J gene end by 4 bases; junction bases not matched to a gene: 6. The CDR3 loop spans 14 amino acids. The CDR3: CASSSQGAGYEQYF. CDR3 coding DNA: TGTGCCAGCAGTTCTCAGGGGGCGGGGTACGAGCAGTACTTC.

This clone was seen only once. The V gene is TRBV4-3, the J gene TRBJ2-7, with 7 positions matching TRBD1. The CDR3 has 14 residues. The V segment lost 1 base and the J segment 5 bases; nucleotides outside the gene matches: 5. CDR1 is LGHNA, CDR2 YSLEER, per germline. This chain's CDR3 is CASSQVTGVDEQYF. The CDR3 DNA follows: TGCGCCAGCAGCCAAGTAACAGGGGTTGACGAGCAGTACTTC.

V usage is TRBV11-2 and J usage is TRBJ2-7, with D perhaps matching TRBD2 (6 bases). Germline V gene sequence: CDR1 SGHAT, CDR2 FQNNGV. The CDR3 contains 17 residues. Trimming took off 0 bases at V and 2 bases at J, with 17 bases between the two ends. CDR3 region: CASSLDRRGRGAYEQYF. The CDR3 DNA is TGTGCCAGCAGCTTAGATAGGAGGGGAAGAGGGGCCTACGAGCAGTACTTC. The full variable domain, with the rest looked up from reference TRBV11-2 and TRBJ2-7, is EAGVAQSPRYKIIEKRQSVAFWCNPISGHATLYWYQQILGQGPKLLIQFQNNGVVDDSQLPKDRFSAERLKGVDSTLKIQPAKLEDSAVYLCASSLDRRGRGAYEQYFGPGTRLTVT.

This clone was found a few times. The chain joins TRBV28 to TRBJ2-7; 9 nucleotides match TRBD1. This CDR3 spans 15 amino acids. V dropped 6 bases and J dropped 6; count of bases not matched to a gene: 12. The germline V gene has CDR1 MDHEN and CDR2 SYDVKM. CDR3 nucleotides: TGTGCCAGCAGGGGGGAGCCACAGGGGGCGGGCGAGCAGTACTTC. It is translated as CASRGEPQGAGEQYF.

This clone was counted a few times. CDR3 in DNA: TGTGCCAGCGAGGGCCGGGGCTCCTACAATGAGCAGTTCTTC. Its translation: CASEGRGSYNEQFF. This chain connects TRBV2 to TRBJ2-1; D is possibly TRBD2 (5 bases). CDR3 length: 14 amino acids. Germline V gives CDR1 SNHLY, CDR2 FYNNEI. V was cut by 8 bases and J by 0 bases, with 11 bases left in between.

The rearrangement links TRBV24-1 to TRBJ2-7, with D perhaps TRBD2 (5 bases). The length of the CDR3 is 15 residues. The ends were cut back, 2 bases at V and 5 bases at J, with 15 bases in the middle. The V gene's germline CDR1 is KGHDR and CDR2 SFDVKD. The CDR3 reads CATSDSGPAGDEQYF. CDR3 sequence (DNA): TGTGCCACCAGTGATTCGGGCCCAGCCGGGGACGAGCAGTACTTC.

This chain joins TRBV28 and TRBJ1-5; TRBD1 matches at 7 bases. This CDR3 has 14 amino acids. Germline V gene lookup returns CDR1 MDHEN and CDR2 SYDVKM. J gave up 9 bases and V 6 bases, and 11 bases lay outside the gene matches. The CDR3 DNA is TGTGCCAGCAGCAATCCGGGACAGTCCCGGCCCCAGCATTTT. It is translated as CASSNPGQSRPQHF.

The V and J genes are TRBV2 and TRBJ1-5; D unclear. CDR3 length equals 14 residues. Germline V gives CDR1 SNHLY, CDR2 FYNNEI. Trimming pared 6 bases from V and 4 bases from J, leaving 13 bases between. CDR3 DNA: TGTGCCAGCAGCGCCTCCGGGCGAAATCAGCCCCAGCATTTT. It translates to CASSASGRNQPQHF.

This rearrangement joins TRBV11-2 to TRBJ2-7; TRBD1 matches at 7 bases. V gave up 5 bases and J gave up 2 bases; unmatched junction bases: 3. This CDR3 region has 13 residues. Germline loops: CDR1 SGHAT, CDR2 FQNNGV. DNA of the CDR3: TGTGCCAGCAGCCGAGGGACAGCCTACGAGCAGTACTTC. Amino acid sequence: CASSRGTAYEQYF.

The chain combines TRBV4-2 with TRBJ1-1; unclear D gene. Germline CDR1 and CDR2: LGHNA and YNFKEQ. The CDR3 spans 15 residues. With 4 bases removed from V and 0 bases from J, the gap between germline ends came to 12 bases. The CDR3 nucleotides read TGTGCCAGCAGCCGGGAGGCGGGGATGAACACTGAAGCTTTCTTT. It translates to CASSREAGMNTEAFF.

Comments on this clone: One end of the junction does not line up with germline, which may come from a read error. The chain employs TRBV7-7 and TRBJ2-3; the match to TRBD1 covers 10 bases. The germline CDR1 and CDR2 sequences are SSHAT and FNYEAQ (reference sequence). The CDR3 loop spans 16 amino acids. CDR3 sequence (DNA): TGTGCTAGCAACTGGGGGGACAGGGGCCGCCGAGGATCGCAGTATTTT. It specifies CASNWGDRGRRGSQYF.

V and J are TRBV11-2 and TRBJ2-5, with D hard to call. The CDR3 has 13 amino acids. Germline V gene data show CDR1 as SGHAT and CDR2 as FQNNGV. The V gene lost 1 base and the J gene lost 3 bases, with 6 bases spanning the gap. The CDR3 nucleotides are TGTGCCAGCAGCTTAGGCCTCGAAGAGACCCAGTACTTC. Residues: CASSLGLEETQYF. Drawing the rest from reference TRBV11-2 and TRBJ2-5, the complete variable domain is EAGVAQSPRYKIIEKRQSVAFWCNPISGHATLYWYQQILGQGPKLLIQFQNNGVVDDSQLPKDRFSAERLKGVDSTLKIQPAKLEDSAVYLCASSLGLEETQYFGPGTRLLVL.

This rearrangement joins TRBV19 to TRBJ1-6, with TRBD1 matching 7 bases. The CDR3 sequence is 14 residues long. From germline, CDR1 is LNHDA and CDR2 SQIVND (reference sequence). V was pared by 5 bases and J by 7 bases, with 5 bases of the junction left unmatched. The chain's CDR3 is CASSAQGGNSPLHF. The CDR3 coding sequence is TGTGCCAGTAGTGCCCAGGGGGGGAATTCACCCCTCCACTTT.